This T cell receptor (beta chain) came from a study of OX40 agonist ivuxolimab in advanced cancers. Study conclusions and caveats: Near-lowest levels of clonal expansion characterized partial responders at 0.1-3.0 mg/kg. Expanded clones were, on average, more numerous in CD8+ T cells than in CD4+.

Produced via immunoSEQ multiplex PCR; TCRdb's table is partial and in-frame only. The sample comprises 20,000 to 25,000 clones, approximately 88% of which are singletons, and roughly 36% rests with the top ten. Remarks on this clone: Its antigen is currently unknown. Within the sample, other DNA sequences also encode this same CDR3.

CDR3 length equals 13 residues. The V gene's germline CDR1 is MNHEY and CDR2 SMNVEV (reference sequence). V lost 5 bases and J 4 bases, leaving 11 bases between the germline ends. The TCR comes from an adult with an advanced solid tumor such as melanoma, head and neck, liver or kidney cancer. This rearrangement joins TRBV27 to TRBJ2-5; maybe TRBD1 (6 bases). The source material was CD4+ or CD8+ T cells sorted from blood, sampled in a trial of the OX40 agonist ivuxolimab. In nucleotides, the CDR3 is TGTGCCAGCAGTCCTCAGGGGTCAGAGACCCAGTACTTC. Its protein product is CASSPQGSETQYF.